The 9 T cell receptor beta chains below all came from one sample that was sequenced in a study of shared clonotypes between healthy human individuals. Repertoires were generated with immunoSEQ multiplex PCR, while TCRdb's copy carries only in-frame clones and drops some. The table lists some 2,500,000 clones, approximately 90% of them singletons. The sequenced material came from naive CD4+ T cells from PBMCs. Documented subset: CD45RA+ positively selected. The origin of the receptors is a man between 18 and 35 years old in good health. Some clones in this sample may be carry-over from other donors' samples.

The CDR3, as DNA: TGTGCCAGCAGTTTAGGGGGGGTGGTTGTTGGCTACACCTTC. Translation: CASSLGGVVVGYTF. The V and J genes are TRBV6-5 and TRBJ1-2; possibly TRBD1 for D (6 bases). Per germline, CDR1 MNHEY and CDR2 SVGAGI. The CDR3 has 14 amino acids. V shed 4 bases and J shed 7 bases, with 16 bases lying between them.

This chain uses TRBV6-1 with TRBJ2-7; TRBD1 agrees at 9 bases. The CDR3 has 15 residues. J was trimmed by 2 bases and V by 6 bases; bases with no gene match: 8. CDR1 is MNHNS and CDR2 is SASEGT in the germline V gene. CDR3 DNA sequence: TGTGCCAGCAGGGTCACGGGACAGGGAGCCTACGAGCAGTACTTC. It encodes CASRVTGQGAYEQYF.

This sequence joins TRBV27 and TRBJ2-1, with 10 nucleotides matching TRBD2. Trimming at V came to 8 bases and at J to 2 bases, leaving 6 bases not matched to a gene. The CDR3 is 15 residues long. Germline loops: CDR1 MNHEY, CDR2 SMNVEV (reference sequence). CDR3 DNA sequence: TGTGCCAGCTTCGTTAGCGGGAGGCCCTACAATGAGCAGTTCTTC. It translates to CASFVSGRPYNEQFF.

V gene TRBV13 combines with J gene TRBJ2-5; TRBD1 matches at 10 bases. The CDR3 contains 15 residues. V was pared by 5 bases and J by 5 bases, with 8 bases of the junction left unmatched. Per germline, CDR1 PRHDT and CDR2 FYEKMQ (reference sequence). CDR3 sequence reads: CASSRDRGAGETQYF. DNA of the CDR3: TGTGCCAGCAGCCGGGACAGGGGAGCGGGGGAGACCCAGTACTTC. Full variable domain (missing parts from reference TRBV13 and TRBJ2-5): AAGVIQSPRHLIKEKRETATLKCYPIPRHDTVYWYQQGPGQDPQFLISFYEKMQSDKGSIPDRFSAQQFSDYHSELNMSSLELGDSALYFCASSRDRGAGETQYFGPGTRLLVL.

The rearrangement uses TRBV5-1 and TRBJ2-7, with a possible D match to TRBD2 (6 bases). From germline, CDR1 is SGHRS and CDR2 YFSETQ. The CDR3 is 16 amino acids. Trimming shortened V by 0 bases and J by 0 bases, and 13 bases separated the two germline ends. The CDR3 spells CASSLEGTGVSYEQYF. The CDR3 DNA reads TGCGCCAGCAGCTTGGAGGGGACGGGAGTCTCCTACGAGCAGTACTTC.

This clone appeared once. Other DNA sequences in the same sample also yield this CDR3. The V gene is TRBV28, the J gene TRBJ2-7; 12 nucleotides align to TRBD2. This CDR3 has 13 residues. Germline V gene sequence: CDR1 MDHEN, CDR2 SYDVKM. V lost 8 bases and J lost 4; bases outside the gene matches: 3. The CDR3 reads CASRTSGAYEQYF. The CDR3 DNA reads as TGTGCCAGCCGGACTAGCGGGGCTTACGAGCAGTACTTC. Supplemented by reference TRBV28 and TRBJ2-7, the full variable domain reads DVKVTQSSRYLVKRTGEKVFLECVQDMDHENMFWYRQDPGLGLRLIYFSYDVKMKEKGDIPEGYSVSREKKERFSLILESASTNQTSMYLCASRTSGAYEQYFGPGTRLTVT.

J is TRBJ2-5 and V is TRBV2; D remains unclear. The tail of the sequence fits TRBJ2-7 better, so the J call may be wrong. Germline CDR1 SNHLY, CDR2 FYNNEI. The CDR3 is 11 amino acids. The DNA for the CDR3 is TGTGCCAGCAGTGTAAAATACGAGCAGTACTTC. It yields the protein CASSVKYEQYF.

This sequence joins TRBV18 and TRBJ1-1, with D possibly being TRBD1 (5 bases). Trimming removed 6 bases at V and 5 bases at J, with 16 bases between. The CDR3 length is 14 residues. Germline-derived CDR1 and CDR2 are KGHSH and LQKENI. CDR3 region: CASSTTGGQTEAFF. In nucleotides, the CDR3 is TGTGCCAGCTCGACGACGGGGGGTCAAACTGAAGCTTTCTTT.

The chain employs TRBV28 and TRBJ1-5; D is perhaps TRBD1 (5 bases). The V gene lost 11 bases and the J gene lost 4 bases, with 12 bases spanning the gap. In germline, CDR1 is MDHEN, CDR2 SYDVKM. The CDR3 extends over 12 amino acids. This CDR3 reads CAEGSGNQPQHF. The CDR3 bases are TGTGCCGAGGGGTCGGGTAATCAGCCCCAGCATTTT.